This TCR beta chain was sequenced for a study of blood T cell repertoires in COVID-19. The overall study: COVID-19 samples from acute and convalescent phases originated in the United States, Italy and Spain. In each case, the material was cDNA or gDNA derived from T cells, B-cell-depleted T cells, or PBMCs.

In the authors' methods: Quantification of nucleated cells was approximated via reference gene primer amplification. Repertoires were generated with immunoSEQ multiplex PCR, while TCRdb's copy carries only in-frame clones and drops some. D and trimming come from the DNA, and the V and J calls and clone size come from that table. The repertoire holds around 360,000 clones, with around 87% as singletons. Allocation to cohorts depended on clinical history reported by the participants. Germline CDR1 KGHSH, CDR2 LQKENI. The CDR3 loop spans 17 amino acids. V was pared by 6 bases and J by 7 bases, with 24 bases between.

The sample comprised PBMCs or T cells enriched from blood (not recorded which). The TCR was taken from a man aged 35-49 years in a cohort exposed to, infected with or recovered from COVID-19 (not recorded which). The V gene is TRBV18, the J gene TRBJ1-4; D is perhaps TRBD1 (6 bases). The CDR3 DNA reads TGTGCCAGCTCCCTAAGCCCTCTACAGGGCGTGGGTGAAAAACTGTTTTTT. This codes for CASSLSPLQGVGEKLFF.